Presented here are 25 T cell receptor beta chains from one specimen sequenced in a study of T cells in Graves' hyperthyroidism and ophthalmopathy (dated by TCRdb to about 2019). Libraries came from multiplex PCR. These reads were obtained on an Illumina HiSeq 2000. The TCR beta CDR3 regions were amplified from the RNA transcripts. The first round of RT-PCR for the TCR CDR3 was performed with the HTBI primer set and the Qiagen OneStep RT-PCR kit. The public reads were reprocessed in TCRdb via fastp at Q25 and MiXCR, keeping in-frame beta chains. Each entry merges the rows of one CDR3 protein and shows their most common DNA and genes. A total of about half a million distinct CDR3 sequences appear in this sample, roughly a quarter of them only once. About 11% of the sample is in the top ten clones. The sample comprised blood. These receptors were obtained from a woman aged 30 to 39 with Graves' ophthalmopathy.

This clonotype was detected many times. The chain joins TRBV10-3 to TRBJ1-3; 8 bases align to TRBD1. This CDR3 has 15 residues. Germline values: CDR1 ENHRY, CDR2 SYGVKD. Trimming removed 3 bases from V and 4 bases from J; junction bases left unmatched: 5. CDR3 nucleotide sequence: TGTGCCATCAGTGACCAGGGGGCAGGAGGAAACACCATATATTTT. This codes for CAISDQGAGGNTIYF.

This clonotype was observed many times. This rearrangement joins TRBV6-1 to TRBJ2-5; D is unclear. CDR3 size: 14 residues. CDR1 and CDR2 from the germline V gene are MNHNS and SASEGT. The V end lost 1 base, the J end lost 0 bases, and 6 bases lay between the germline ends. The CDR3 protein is CASSEDWDQETQYF. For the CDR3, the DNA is TGTGCCAGCAGTGAAGACTGGGACCAAGAGACCCAGTACTTC.

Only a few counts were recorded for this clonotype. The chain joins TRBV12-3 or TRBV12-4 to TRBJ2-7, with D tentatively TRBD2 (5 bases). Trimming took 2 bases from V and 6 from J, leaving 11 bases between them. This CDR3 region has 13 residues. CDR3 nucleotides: TGTGCCAGCAGTTTAACTAGGTTGGGCGAGCAGTACTTC. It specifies CASSLTRLGEQYF.

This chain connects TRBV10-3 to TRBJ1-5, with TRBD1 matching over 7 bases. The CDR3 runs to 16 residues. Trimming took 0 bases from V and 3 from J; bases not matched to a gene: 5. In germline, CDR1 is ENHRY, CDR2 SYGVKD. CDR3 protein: CAISESDGTDNQPQHF. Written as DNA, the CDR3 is TGTGCCATCAGTGAGTCGGACGGGACAGACAATCAGCCCCAGCATTTT.

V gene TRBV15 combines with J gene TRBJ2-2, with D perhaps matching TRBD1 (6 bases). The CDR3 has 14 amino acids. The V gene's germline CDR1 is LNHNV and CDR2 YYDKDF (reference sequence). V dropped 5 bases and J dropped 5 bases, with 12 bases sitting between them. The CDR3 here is CATSPRRGTGELFF. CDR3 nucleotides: TGTGCCACCAGCCCCCGCAGGGGAACCGGGGAGCTGTTTTTT.

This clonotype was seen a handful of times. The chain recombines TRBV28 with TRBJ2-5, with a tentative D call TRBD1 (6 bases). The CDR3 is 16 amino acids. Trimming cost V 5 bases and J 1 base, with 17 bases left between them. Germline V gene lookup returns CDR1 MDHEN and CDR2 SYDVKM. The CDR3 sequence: CASSPLDSALQETQYF. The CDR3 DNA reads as TGTGCCAGCAGTCCCCTGGACAGCGCACTCCAAGAGACCCAGTACTTC.

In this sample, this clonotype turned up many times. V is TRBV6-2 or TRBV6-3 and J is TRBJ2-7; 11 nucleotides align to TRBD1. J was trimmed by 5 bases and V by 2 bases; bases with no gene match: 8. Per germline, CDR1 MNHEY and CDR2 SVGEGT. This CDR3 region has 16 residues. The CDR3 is CASSYPTGQGVDEQYF. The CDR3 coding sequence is TGTGCCAGCAGTTACCCTACGGGACAGGGGGTGGACGAGCAGTACTTC.

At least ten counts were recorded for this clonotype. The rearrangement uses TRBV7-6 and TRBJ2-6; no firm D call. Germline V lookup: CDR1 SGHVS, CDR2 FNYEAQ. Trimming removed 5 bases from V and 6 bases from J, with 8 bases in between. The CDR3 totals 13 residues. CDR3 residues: CASSPLEANVLTF. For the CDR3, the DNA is TGTGCCAGCAGCCCCCTAGAGGCCAACGTCCTGACTTTC.

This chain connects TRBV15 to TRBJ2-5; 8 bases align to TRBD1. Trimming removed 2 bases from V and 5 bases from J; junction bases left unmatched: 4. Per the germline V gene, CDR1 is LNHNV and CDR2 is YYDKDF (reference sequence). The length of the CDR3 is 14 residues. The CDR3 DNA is TGTGCCACCAGCAGACCAGGGGGCTGGGAGACCCAGTACTTC. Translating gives CATSRPGGWETQYF.

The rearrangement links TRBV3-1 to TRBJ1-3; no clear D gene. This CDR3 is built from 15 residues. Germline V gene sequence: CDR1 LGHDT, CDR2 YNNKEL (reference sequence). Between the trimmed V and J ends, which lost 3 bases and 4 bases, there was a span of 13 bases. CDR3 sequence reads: CASSQEYTSGNTIYF. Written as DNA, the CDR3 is TGTGCCAGCAGCCAGGAGTATACGAGCGGAAACACCATATATTTT.

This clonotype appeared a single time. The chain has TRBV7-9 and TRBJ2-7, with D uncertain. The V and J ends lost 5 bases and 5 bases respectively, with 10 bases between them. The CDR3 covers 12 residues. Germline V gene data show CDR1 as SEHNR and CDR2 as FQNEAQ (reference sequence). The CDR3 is CASSPGRNEQYF. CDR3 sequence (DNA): TGTGCCAGCAGCCCCGGACGGAACGAGCAGTACTTC.

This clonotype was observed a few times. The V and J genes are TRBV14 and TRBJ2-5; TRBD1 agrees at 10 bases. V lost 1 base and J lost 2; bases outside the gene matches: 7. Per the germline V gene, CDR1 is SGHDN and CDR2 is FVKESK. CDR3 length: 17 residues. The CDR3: CASSQALRTGGQETQYF. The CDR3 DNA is TGTGCCAGCAGCCAAGCTCTTCGGACAGGGGGACAAGAGACCCAGTACTTC. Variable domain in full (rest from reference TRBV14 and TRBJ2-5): EAGVTQFPSHSVIEKGQTVTLRCDPISGHDNLYWYRRVMGKEIKFLLHFVKESKQDESGMPNNRFLAERTGGTYSTLKVQPAELEDSGVYFCASSQALRTGGQETQYFGPGTRLLVL.

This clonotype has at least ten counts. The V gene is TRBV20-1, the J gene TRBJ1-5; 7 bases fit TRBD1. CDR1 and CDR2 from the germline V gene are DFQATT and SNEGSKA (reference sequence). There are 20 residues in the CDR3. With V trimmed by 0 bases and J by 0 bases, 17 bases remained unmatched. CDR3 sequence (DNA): TGCAGTGCTAGAGACCCCGGTTGGAACAGGGGCCCTTATAGCAATCAGCCCCAGCATTTT. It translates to CSARDPGWNRGPYSNQPQHF.

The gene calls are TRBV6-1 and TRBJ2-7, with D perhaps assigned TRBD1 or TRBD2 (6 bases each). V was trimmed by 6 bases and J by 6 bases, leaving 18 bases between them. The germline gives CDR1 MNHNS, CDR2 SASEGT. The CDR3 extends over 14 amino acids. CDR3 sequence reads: CASSQLPGAAEQYF. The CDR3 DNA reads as TGTGCCAGCAGCCAGCTCCCGGGGGCAGCCGAGCAGTACTTC.

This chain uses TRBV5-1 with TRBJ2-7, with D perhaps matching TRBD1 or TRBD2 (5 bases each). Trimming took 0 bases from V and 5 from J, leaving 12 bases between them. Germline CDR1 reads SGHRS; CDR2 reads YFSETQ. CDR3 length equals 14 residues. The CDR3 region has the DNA TGCGCCAGCAGCTTGGGAGTTCGAGGGGACGAGCAGTACTTC. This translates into CASSLGVRGDEQYF.

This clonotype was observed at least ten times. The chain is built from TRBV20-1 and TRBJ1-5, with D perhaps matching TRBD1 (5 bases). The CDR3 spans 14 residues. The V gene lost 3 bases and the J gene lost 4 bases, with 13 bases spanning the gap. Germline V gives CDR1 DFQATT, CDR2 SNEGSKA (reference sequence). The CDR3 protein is CSASGWTKNQPQHF. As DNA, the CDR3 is TGCAGTGCTAGTGGGTGGACAAAGAATCAGCCCCAGCATTTT.

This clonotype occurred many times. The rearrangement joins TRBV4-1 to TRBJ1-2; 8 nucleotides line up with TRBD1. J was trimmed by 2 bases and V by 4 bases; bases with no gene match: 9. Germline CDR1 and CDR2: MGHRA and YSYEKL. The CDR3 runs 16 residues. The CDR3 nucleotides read TGCGCCAGCAGCCGCTCTGACAGGGGACAAAACTATGGCTACACCTTC. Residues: CASSRSDRGQNYGYTF.

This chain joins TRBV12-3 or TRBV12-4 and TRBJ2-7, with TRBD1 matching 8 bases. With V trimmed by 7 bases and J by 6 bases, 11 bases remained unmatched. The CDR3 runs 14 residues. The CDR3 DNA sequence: TGTGCCAGCACCTACCGGGACAGGCTCCGCGAGCAGTACTTC. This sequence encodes CASTYRDRLREQYF.

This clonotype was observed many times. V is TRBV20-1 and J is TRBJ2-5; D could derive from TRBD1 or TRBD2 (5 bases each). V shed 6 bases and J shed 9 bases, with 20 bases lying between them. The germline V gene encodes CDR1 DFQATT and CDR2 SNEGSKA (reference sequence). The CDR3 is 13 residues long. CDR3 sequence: CSALGPGPGAQYF. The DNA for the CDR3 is TGCAGTGCACTGGGACCAGGGCCCGGGGCCCAGTACTTC.

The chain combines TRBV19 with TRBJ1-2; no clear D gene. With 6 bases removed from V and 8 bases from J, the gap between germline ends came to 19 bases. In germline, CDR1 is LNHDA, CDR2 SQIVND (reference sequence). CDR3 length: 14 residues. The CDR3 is CASRLGPETSGYTF. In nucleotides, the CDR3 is TGTGCCAGTAGATTGGGTCCGGAAACCTCCGGCTACACCTTC.

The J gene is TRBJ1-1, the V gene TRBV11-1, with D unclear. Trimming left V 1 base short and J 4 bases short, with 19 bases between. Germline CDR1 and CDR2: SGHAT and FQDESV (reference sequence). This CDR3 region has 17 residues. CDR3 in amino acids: CASSLDGRVSGSTEAFF. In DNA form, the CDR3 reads TGTGCCAGCAGCTTAGATGGTAGGGTAAGTGGGAGCACTGAAGCTTTCTTT.

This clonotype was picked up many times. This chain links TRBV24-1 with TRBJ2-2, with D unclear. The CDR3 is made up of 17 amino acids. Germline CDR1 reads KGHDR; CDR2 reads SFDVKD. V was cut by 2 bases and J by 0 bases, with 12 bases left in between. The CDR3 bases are TGTGCCACCAGTGATTCCCAGTGGCAGACGAACACCGGGGAGCTGTTTTTT. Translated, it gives CATSDSQWQTNTGELFF.

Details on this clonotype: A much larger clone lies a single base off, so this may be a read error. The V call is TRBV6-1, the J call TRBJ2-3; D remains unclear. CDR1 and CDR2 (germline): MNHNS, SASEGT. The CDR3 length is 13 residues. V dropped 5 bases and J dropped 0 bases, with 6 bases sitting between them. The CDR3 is CASSKGSTDTQYF. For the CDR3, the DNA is TGTGCCAGCAGTAAAGGGAGCACAGATACGCAGTATTTT.

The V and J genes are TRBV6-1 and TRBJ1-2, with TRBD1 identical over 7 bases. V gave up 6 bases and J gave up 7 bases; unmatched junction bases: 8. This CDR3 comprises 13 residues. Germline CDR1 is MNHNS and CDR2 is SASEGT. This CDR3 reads CASSTGQVIGYTF. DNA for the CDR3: TGTGCCAGCAGCACCGGACAGGTTATTGGCTACACCTTC.

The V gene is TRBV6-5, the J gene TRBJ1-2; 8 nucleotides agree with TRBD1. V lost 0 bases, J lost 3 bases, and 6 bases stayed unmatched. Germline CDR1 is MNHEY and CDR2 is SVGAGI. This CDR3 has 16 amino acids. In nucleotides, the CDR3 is TGTGCCAGCAGTTACTCAGGGGACAGGCCTTACTATGGCTACACCTTC. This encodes CASSYSGDRPYYGYTF.